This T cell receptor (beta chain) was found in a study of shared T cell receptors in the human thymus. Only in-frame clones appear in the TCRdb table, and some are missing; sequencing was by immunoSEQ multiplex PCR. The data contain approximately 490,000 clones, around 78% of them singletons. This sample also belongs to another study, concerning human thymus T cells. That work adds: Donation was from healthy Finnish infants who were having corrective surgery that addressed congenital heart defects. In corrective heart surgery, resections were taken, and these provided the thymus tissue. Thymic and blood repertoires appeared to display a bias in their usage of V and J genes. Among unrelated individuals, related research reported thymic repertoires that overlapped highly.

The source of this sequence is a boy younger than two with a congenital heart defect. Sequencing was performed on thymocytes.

The CDR3 loop reads CASSEAGNGDYEQYF. CDR3 bases: TGTGCCAGCAGTGAAGCAGGTAACGGGGACTACGAGCAGTACTTC. V gene TRBV2 combines with J gene TRBJ2-7, with a weak D call TRBD2 (5 bases). V was trimmed by 0 bases and J by 3 bases, leaving 12 bases between them. The CDR3 loop spans 15 amino acids. Germline loops: CDR1 SNHLY, CDR2 FYNNEI. The entire variable domain, with the rest obtained from reference TRBV2 and TRBJ2-7, is as follows: EPEVTQTPSHQVTQMGQEVILRCVPISNHLYFYWYRQILGQKVEFLVSFYNNEISEKSEIFDDQFSVERPDGSNFTLKIRSTKLEDSAMYFCASSEAGNGDYEQYFGPGTRLTVT.